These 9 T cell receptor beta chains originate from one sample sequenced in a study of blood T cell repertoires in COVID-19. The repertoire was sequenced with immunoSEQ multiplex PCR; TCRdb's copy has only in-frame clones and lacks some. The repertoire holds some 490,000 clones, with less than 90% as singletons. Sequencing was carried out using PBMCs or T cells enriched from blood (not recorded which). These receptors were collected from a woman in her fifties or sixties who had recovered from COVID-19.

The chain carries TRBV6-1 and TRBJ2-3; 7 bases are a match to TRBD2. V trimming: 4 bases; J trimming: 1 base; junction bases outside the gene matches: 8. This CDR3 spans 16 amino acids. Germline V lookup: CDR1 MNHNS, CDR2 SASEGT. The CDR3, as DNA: TGTGCCAGCAGTGCGCCTAGGAGCGGGGGCACAGATACGCAGTATTTT. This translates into CASSAPRSGGTDTQYF.

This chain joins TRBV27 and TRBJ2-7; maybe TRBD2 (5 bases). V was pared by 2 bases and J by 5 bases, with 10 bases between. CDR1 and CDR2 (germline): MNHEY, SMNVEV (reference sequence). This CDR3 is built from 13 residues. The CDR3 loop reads CASSLRGYNEQYF. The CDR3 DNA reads TGTGCCAGCAGTTTAAGAGGGTACAACGAGCAGTACTTC.

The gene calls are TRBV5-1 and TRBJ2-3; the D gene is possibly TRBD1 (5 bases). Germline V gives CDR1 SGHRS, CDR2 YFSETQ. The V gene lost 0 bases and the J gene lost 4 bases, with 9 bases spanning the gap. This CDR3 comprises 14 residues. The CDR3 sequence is CASSLDRTPDTQYF. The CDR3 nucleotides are TGCGCCAGCAGCTTGGACAGGACCCCAGATACGCAGTATTTT.

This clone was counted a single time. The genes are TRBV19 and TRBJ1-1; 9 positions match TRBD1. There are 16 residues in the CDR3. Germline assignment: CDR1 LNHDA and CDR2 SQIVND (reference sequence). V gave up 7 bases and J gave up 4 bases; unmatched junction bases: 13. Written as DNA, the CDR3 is TGTGCCAGTAAACAGGGGGCTTTCCCAATGAGCACTGAAGCTTTCTTT. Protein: CASKQGAFPMSTEAFF.

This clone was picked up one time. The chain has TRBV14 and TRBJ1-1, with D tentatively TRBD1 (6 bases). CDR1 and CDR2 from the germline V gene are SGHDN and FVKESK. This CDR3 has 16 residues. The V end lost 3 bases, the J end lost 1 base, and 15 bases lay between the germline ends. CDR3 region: CASSHWGGRANTEAFF. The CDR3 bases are TGTGCCAGCAGCCATTGGGGGGGCAGGGCGAACACTGAAGCTTTCTTT.

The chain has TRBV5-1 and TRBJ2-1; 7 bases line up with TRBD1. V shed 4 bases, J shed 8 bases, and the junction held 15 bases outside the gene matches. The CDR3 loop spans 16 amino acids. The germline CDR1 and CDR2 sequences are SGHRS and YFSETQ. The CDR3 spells CASSRPSGQAMDEQFF. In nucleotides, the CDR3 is TGCGCCAGCAGCCGGCCGAGTGGACAGGCTATGGATGAGCAGTTCTTC.

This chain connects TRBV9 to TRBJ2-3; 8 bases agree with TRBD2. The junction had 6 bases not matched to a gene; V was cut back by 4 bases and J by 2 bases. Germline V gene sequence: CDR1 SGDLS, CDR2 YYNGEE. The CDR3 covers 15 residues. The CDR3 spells CASSPGGFLTDTQYF. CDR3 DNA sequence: TGTGCCAGCAGCCCGGGGGGGTTCCTCACAGATACGCAGTATTTT.

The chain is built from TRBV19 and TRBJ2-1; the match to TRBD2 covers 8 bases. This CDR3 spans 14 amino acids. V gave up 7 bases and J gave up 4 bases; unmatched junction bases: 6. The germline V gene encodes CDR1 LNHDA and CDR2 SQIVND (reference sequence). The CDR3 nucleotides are TGTGCCAGTACGAAAAGCGGGGGATACAATGAGCAGTTCTTC. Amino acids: CASTKSGGYNEQFF.

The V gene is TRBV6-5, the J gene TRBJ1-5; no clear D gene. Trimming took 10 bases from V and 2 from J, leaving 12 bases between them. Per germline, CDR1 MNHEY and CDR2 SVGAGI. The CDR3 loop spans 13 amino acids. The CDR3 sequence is CANRKGGNQPQHF. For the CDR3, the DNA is TGTGCCAACCGAAAGGGAGGCAATCAGCCCCAGCATTTT.